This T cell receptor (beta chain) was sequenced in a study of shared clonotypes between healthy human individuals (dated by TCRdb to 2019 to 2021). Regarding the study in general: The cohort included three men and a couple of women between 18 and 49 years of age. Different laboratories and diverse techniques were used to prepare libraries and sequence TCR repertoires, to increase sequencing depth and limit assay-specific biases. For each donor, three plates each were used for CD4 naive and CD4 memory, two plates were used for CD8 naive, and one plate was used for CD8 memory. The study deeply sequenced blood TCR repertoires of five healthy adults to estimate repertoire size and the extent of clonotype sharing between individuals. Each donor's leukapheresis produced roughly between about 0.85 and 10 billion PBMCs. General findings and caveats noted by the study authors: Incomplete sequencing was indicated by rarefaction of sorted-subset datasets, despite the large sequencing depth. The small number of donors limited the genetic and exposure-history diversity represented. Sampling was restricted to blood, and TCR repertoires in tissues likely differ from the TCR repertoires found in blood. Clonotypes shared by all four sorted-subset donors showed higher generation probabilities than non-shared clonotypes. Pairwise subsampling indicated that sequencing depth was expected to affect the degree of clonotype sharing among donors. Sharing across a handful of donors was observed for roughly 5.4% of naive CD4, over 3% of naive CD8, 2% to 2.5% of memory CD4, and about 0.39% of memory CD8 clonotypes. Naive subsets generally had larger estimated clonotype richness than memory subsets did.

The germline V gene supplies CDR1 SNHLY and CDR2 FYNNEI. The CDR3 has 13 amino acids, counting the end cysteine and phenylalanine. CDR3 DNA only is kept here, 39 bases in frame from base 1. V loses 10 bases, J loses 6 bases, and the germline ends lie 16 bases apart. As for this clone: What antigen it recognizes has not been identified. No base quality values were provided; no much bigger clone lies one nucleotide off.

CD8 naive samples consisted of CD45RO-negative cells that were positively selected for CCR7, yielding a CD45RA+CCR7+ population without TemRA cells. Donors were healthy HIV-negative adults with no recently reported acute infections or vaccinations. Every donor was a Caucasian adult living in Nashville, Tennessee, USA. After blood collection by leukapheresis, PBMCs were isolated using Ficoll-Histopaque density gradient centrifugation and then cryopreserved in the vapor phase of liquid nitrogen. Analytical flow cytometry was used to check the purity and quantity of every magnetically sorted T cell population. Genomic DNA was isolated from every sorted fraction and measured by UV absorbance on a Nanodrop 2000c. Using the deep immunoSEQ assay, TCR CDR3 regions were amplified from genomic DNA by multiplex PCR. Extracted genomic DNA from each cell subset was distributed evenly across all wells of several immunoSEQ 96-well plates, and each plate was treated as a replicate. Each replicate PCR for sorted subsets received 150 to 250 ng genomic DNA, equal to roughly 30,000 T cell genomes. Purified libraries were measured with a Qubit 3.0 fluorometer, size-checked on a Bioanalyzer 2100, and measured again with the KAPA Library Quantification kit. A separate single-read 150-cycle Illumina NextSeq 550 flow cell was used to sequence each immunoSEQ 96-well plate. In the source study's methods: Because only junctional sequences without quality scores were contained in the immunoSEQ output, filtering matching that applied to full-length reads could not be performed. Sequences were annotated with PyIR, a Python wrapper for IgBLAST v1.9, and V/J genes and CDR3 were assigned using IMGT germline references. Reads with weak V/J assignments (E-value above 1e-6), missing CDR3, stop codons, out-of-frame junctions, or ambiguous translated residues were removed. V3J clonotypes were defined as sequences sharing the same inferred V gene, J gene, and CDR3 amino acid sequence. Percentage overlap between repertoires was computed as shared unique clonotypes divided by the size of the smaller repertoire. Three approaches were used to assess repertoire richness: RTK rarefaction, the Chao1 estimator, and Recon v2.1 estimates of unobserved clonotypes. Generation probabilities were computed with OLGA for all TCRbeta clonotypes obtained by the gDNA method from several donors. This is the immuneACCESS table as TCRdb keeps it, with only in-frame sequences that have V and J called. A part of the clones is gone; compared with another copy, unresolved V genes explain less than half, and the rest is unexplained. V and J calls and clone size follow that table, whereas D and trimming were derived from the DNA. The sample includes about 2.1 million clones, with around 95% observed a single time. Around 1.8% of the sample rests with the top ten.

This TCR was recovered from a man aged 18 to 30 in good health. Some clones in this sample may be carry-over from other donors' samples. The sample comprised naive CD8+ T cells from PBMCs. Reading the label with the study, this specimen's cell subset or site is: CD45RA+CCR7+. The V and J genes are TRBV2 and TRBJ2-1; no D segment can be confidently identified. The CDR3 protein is CATLTSAGNEQFF. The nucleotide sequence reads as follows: TGTGCCACCCTAACGAGCGCTGGCAATGAGCAGTTCTTC.